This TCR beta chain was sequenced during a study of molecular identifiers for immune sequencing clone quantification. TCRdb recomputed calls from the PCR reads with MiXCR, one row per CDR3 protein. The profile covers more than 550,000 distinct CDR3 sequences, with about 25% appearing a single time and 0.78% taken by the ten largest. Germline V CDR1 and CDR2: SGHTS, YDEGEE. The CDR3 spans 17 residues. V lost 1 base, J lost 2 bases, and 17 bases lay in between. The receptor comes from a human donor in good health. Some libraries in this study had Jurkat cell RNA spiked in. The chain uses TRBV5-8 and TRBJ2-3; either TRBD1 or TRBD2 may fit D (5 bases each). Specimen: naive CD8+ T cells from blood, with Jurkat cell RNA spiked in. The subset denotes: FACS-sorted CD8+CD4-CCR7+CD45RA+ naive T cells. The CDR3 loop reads CASSLIGTPTNTDTQYF. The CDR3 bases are TGTGCCAGCAGCTTGATTGGGACGCCCACCAACACAGATACGCAGTATTTT.